These T cell receptor beta chains were read from a single sample in a study of blood T cell repertoires in COVID-19. Data came from immunoSEQ multiplex PCR; TCRdb stores just in-frame clones and leaves some out. Of more than 150,000 clones in the sample, roughly nine tenths were seen once. Sequences were obtained from peripheral blood. These receptors originate from a man in his 60s with acute or convalescent COVID-19. Each CDR3 is given with its conserved first and last residue. The order of the fields is V gene, J gene, D gene, clone size, CDR3 protein, CDR3 DNA. The D gene is left open where the match is weak. For some rows the clone size is stated as once, few or many, or as a class when expanded; others skip it.

>TRBV6-1|TRBJ1-2|TRBD1|many
CASSEAGTGLRYGYTF
TGTGCCAGCAGTGAAGCGGGGACAGGGTTACGCTATGGCTACACCTTC
>TRBV7-9|TRBJ1-2|TRBD1|.
CASTRGQGSDYGYTF
TGTGCCAGCACCCGAGGACAGGGAAGCGACTATGGCTACACCTTC
>TRBV4-1|TRBJ1-5|.|.
CASSQVEGAGNQPQHF
TGCGCCAGCAGCCAAGTAGAGGGCGCCGGCAATCAGCCCCAGCATTTT
>TRBV19|TRBJ1-4|TRBD1|.
CASRGQGFATNEKLFF
TGTGCCAGTAGGGGACAGGGGTTTGCAACTAATGAAAAACTGTTTTTT
>TRBV4-1|TRBJ1-5|.|.
CASSQESGGQPQHF
TGCGCCAGCAGCCAAGAGTCTGGCGGACAGCCCCAGCATTTT
>TRBV9|TRBJ2-7|.|.
CASSPGEGYEQYF
TGTGCCAGCAGCCCGGGAGAGGGCTACGAGCAGTACTTC
>TRBV15|TRBJ1-4|TRBD1|once
CATRNGQATNEKLFF
TGTGCCACCAGGAATGGACAGGCAACTAATGAAAAACTGTTTTTT
>TRBV28|TRBJ1-5|.|few
CASSLSSSNQPQHF
TGTGCCAGCAGTTTATCGAGCAGCAATCAGCCCCAGCATTTT
>TRBV7-2|TRBJ2-7|TRBD2|.
CASSPTSGGQYEQYF
TGTGCCAGCAGCCCCACTAGCGGGGGACAGTACGAGCAGTACTTC
>TRBV7-2|TRBJ1-1|TRBD1|.
CASSLVKGAIGNTEAFF
TGTGCCAGCAGCTTAGTGAAGGGGGCAATAGGGAACACTGAAGCTTTCTTT
>TRBV2|TRBJ2-4|TRBD1|.
CASSGQGGKNIQYF
TGTGCCAGCAGCGGACAGGGTGGCAAAAACATTCAGTACTTC
>TRBV2|TRBJ1-1|.|.
CASRTSGTEAFF
TGTGCCAGCAGGACCTCAGGTACTGAAGCTTTCTTT
>TRBV12-3/TRBV12-4|TRBJ1-1|.|.
CASRTPGGGRAFF
TGTGCCAGCAGAACCCCCGGGGGGGGGCGCGCTTTCTTT
>TRBV30|TRBJ1-6|.|few
CAWSAGVTSPLHF
TGTGCCTGGAGTGCAGGGGTAACTTCACCCCTCCACTTT
>TRBV6-5|TRBJ1-2|.|.
CASSYSEQGIGYTF
TGTGCCAGCAGTTACTCCGAACAGGGAATCGGCTACACCTTC
>TRBV6-5|TRBJ2-1|.|.
CASRVAGSSYNEQFF
TGTGCCAGCAGGGTGGCGGGGAGCTCCTACAATGAGCAGTTCTTC
>TRBV6-1|TRBJ1-1|TRBD1|.
CASSDFTGGLLGAFF
TGTGCCAGCAGTGATTTTACAGGGGGGTTGTTGGGAGCTTTCTTT
>TRBV12-3/TRBV12-4|TRBJ1-6|.|once
CASSRNNSPLHF
TGTGCCAGCAGTCGTAATAATTCACCCCTCCACTTT